This is a list of T cell receptor beta chains from one sample in a study of blood T cells in healthy people across ages. TCRdb itself ran the 5' RACE reads through MiXCR, one entry per CDR3 protein. The top ten hold 7% to 9.5% of the sample, which has about 1.5 million distinct CDR3 sequences, 40% to 50% seen once. Sequences were obtained from blood. The receptors here all came from a woman younger than 30 in good health. Both conserved end residues are part of each CDR3.

V	J	CDR3
TRBV7-9	TRBJ2-2	CASTNAGLAATGELFF
TRBV29-1	TRBJ1-4	CSVESPGGEKLFF
TRBV7-3	TRBJ2-3	CASTQAGGTQYF
TRBV28	TRBJ2-6	CASSFGGQSDVLTF
TRBV24-1	TRBJ2-5	CATSDFQGANPETQYF
TRBV6-6	TRBJ1-2	CASSYSGTGGLGGYTF
TRBV30	TRBJ2-7	CAWDKYSYEQYF
TRBV7-9	TRBJ2-7	CASSLDTGRVYEQYF
TRBV28	TRBJ1-1	CASTWGGSANTEAFF
TRBV7-2	TRBJ2-7	CASSSRLSERSYEQYF
TRBV29-1	TRBJ1-1	CSVGGQMGTEAFF
TRBV20-1	TRBJ2-5	CSALRQGPYQETQYF
TRBV7-9	TRBJ2-3	CASLRGFADTQYF
TRBV20-1	TRBJ2-1	CRPWAGTYNEQFF
TRBV2	TRBJ2-3	CASSVQLVPYF
TRBV11-2	TRBJ2-7	CASSFGTSGKLGEQYF
TRBV6-1	TRBJ2-3	CASGAGSADTQYF
TRBV6-6	TRBJ2-7	CASSYGRTGSSYEQYF
TRBV5-6	TRBJ2-3	CASSLGNGFTDTQYF